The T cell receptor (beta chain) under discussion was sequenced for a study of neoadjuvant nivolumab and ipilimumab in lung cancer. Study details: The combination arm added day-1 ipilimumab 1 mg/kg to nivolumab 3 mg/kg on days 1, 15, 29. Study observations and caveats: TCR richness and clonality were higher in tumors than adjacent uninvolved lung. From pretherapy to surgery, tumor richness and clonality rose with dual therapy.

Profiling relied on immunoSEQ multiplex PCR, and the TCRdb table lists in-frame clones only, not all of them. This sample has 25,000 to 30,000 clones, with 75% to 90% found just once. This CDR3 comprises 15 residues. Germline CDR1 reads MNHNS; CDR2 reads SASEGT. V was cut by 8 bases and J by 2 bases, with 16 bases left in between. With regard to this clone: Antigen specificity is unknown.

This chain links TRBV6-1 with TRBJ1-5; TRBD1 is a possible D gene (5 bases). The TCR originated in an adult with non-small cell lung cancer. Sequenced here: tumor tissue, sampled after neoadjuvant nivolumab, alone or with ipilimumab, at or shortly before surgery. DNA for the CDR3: TGTGCCAGCGGGGGACCAGAGGATGGCAATCAGCCCCAGCATTTT. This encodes CASGGPEDGNQPQHF.